One and the same sample provided the 31 T cell receptor beta chains below, sequenced in a study of T cells in Graves' hyperthyroidism and ophthalmopathy (dated by TCRdb to the late 2010s). Libraries were built with multiplex PCR. Sequenced using an Illumina HiSeq 2000. The TCR beta CDR3 regions were amplified from RNA transcripts. The TCR CDR3 was subjected to a first round of RT-PCR using the HTBI primer set and the Qiagen OneStep RT-PCR kit. The public reads were reanalyzed by TCRdb: fastp trimming at Q25, MiXCR alignment, in-frame beta chains only. Identical CDR3 proteins give one entry, which carries the most common genes and DNA. Present in this sample are 550,000 to 800,000 distinct CDR3 sequences, 15% to 20% of which were seen just once. Together, the top ten hold roughly 15% of the sample. Sequencing used blood. These receptors were taken from a man in his forties or fifties with Graves' hyperthyroidism.

The chain recombines TRBV18 with TRBJ1-1; maybe TRBD1 (5 bases). V was cut by 0 bases and J by 1 base, with 12 bases left in between. Germline V CDR1 and CDR2: KGHSH, LQKENI. This CDR3 comprises 16 residues. The CDR3 reads CASSPPRGAGNTEAFF. CDR3 nucleotides: TGTGCCAGCTCACCACCGCGGGGCGCGGGGAACACTGAAGCTTTCTTT.

The rearrangement links TRBV6-1 to TRBJ1-1; D unclear. Trimming stripped 7 bases from V and 5 bases from J, with 17 bases between. This CDR3 has 14 residues. Germline values: CDR1 MNHNS, CDR2 SASEGT. CDR3: CASILGWGETEAFF. In DNA, the CDR3 is TGTGCCAGCATCTTGGGTTGGGGTGAGACTGAAGCTTTCTTT.

This clonotype has at least ten counts. The chain combines TRBV20-1 with TRBJ1-1; 8 nucleotides align to TRBD1. The CDR3 runs to 13 residues. The J segment lost 5 bases and the V segment lost 6 bases, leaving 8 bases of the junction unmatched. CDR1 DFQATT and CDR2 SNEGSKA come from the germline V gene (reference sequence). The CDR3 region is CSASRGRATEAFF. CDR3 bases: TGCAGTGCCAGCAGGGGGCGAGCGACTGAAGCTTTCTTT.

This clonotype has ten or more counts. J is TRBJ1-2 and V is TRBV12-3 or TRBV12-4; D is possibly TRBD1 (5 bases). The CDR3 consists of 13 residues. V lost 5 bases, J lost 6 bases, and 13 bases lay in between. As DNA, the CDR3 is TGTGCCAGCAGTCCGAAGGGGACGGATGGCTACACCTTC. It codes for CASSPKGTDGYTF.

The rearrangement links TRBV2 to TRBJ2-5; tentatively, D is TRBD2 (6 bases). The germline CDR1 and CDR2 sequences are SNHLY and FYNNEI. CDR3 length: 13 residues. Trimming shortened V by 5 bases and J by 9 bases, and 16 bases separated the two germline ends. CDR3 DNA: TGTGCCAGCAGTCGCACTAGATGGGAGGCCCAGTACTTC. Protein: CASSRTRWEAQYF.

This clonotype was detected many times. The chain uses TRBV12-3 or TRBV12-4 and TRBJ2-7; D tentatively fits TRBD1 or TRBD2 (6 bases each). CDR3 length equals 14 residues. The ends were cut back, 7 bases at V and 4 bases at J, with 17 bases in the middle. The CDR3 bases are TGTGCCAGCACCCCGGGGGCGAGGGGGTACGAGCAGTACTTC. This translates into CASTPGARGYEQYF.

This clonotype showed up many times. The chain joins TRBV28 to TRBJ2-1; the match to TRBD2 covers 8 bases. The CDR3 extends over 16 amino acids. CDR1 is MDHEN and CDR2 is SYDVKM in the germline V gene. Trimming took 5 bases from V and 8 from J; bases not matched to a gene: 14. CDR3 sequence (DNA): TGTGCCAGCAGTCGCGCGGGAGGCCTGCTCGGGGATGAGCAGTTCTTC. Translation gives CASSRAGGLLGDEQFF.

The chain links TRBV7-9 to TRBJ2-2, with D tentatively TRBD2 (5 bases). Per germline, CDR1 SEHNR and CDR2 FQNEAQ (reference sequence). The CDR3 consists of 15 residues. V shed 5 bases and J shed 7 bases, with 17 bases lying between them. CDR3 residues: CASSPPFGDGGELFF. DNA for the CDR3: TGTGCCAGCAGCCCTCCATTCGGGGATGGCGGGGAGCTGTTTTTT.

In its sample, this clonotype was seen many times. This sequence joins TRBV9 and TRBJ1-2, with 10 bases that match TRBD1. Trimming at V came to 3 bases and at J to 6 bases, leaving 11 bases not matched to a gene. The germline gives CDR1 SGDLS, CDR2 YYNGEE. The CDR3 is 16 amino acids. The CDR3: CASSARGRDRGHGYTF. The CDR3 DNA reads as TGTGCCAGCAGCGCAAGAGGCCGGGACAGGGGACATGGCTACACCTTC.

As for this clonotype: One end of the junction varies from germline; a read error may be responsible. The chain carries TRBV3-1 and TRBJ2-7; the D is unclear. The CDR3 spans 13 residues. Germline lookup yields CDR1 LGHDT and CDR2 YNNKEL (reference sequence). CDR3 amino acids: CATHRLGLYERYF. The CDR3 DNA reads as TGTGCCACCCACCGGCTTGGCCTCTACGAGCGGTACTTC.

This clonotype was seen only a few times. This CDR3 is CASGLTRFTGELFF. CDR3 in DNA: TGTGCCAGCGGCCTGACTAGGTTCACCGGGGAGCTGTTTTTT. The rearrangement joins TRBV28 to TRBJ2-2; a possible D gene is TRBD2 (6 bases). This CDR3 spans 14 amino acids. CDR1 MDHEN and CDR2 SYDVKM come from the germline V gene. V dropped 8 bases and J dropped 4 bases, with 14 bases sitting between them.

The rearrangement uses TRBV10-2 and TRBJ1-4, with D hard to call. Germline V CDR1 and CDR2: WSHSY, SAAADI. This CDR3 spans 13 amino acids. The V end was cut by 0 bases, the J end by 13 bases, with 12 bases between. The CDR3 region is CASSESGPVVLFF. Here the CDR3 DNA reads TGCGCCAGCAGTGAGTCTGGGCCCGTCGTACTGTTTTTT.

V is TRBV24-1 and J is TRBJ2-1, with 9 bases that match TRBD2. The CDR3 is 17 residues long. V shed 3 bases and J 7 bases; nucleotides not matched to a gene: 12. In germline, CDR1 is KGHDR, CDR2 SFDVKD. CDR3 nucleotides: TGTGCCACCAGTGATCCCGGCGCTAGCGGGATTATGAATGAGCAGTTCTTC. Translated, it gives CATSDPGASGIMNEQFF.

This clonotype was seen only a few times. The chain couples TRBV5-1 to TRBJ1-3; TRBD1 aligns across 7 bases. The V and J ends lost 4 bases and 0 bases, in that order; junction bases with no gene match: 7. CDR3 length: 16 residues. Germline CDR1 reads SGHRS; CDR2 reads YFSETQ. This chain's CDR3 is CASSSSGQFSGNTIYF. For the CDR3, the DNA is TGCGCCAGCAGCAGCTCGGGACAGTTCTCTGGAAACACCATATATTTT.

This clonotype showed up many times. The chain links TRBV28 to TRBJ2-7; unclear D gene. V lost 4 bases and J 2 bases, leaving 9 bases between the germline ends. Germline values: CDR1 MDHEN, CDR2 SYDVKM. The length of the CDR3 is 13 residues. CDR3 in DNA: TGTGCCAGCAGTTATGCTTTCCCCTACGAGCAGTACTTC. Protein: CASSYAFPYEQYF.

This clonotype was seen only a few times. V usage is TRBV28 and J usage is TRBJ1-1; the D is unclear. CDR1 and CDR2 from the germline V gene are MDHEN and SYDVKM. The V and J ends lost 6 bases and 4 bases respectively, with 21 bases between them. The CDR3 consists of 16 residues. The CDR3 sequence: CASSSLVVHTVTEAFF. The CDR3 DNA sequence: TGTGCCAGCAGCTCCCTGGTGGTTCATACGGTCACTGAAGCTTTCTTT. Using reference TRBV28 and TRBJ1-1 for the parts outside the CDR3, the full variable domain is DVKVTQSSRYLVKRTGEKVFLECVQDMDHENMFWYRQDPGLGLRLIYFSYDVKMKEKGDIPEGYSVSREKKERFSLILESASTNQTSMYLCASSSLVVHTVTEAFFGQGTRLTVV.

This clonotype was detected many times. The chain joins TRBV2 to TRBJ2-3; D may be TRBD1 (6 bases). The CDR3 is 12 residues long. V was cut by 3 bases and J by 5 bases, with 6 bases left in between. Germline CDR1 and CDR2: SNHLY and FYNNEI. The CDR3 loop reads CASSEDRDTQYF. For the CDR3, the DNA is TGTGCCAGCAGTGAGGACAGAGATACGCAGTATTTT.

This clonotype was picked up a small number of times. V gene TRBV7-2 combines with J gene TRBJ2-1, with unresolved D. Looked up from germline, CDR1 is SGHTA and CDR2 is FQGNSA. The CDR3 covers 18 residues. V shed 6 bases and J shed 0 bases, with 21 bases lying between them. CDR3 amino acids: CASSFFFRGASSYNEQFF. CDR3 DNA: TGTGCCAGCAGTTTTTTTTTCCGAGGAGCTAGCTCCTACAATGAGCAGTTCTTC.

About this clonotype itself: Compared with germline, one end of the junction differs, possibly owing to a read error. The V and J genes are TRBV19 and TRBJ2-2; 9 bases align to TRBD2. Germline CDR1 reads LNHDA; CDR2 reads SQIVND (reference sequence). This CDR3 has 15 residues. CDR3 DNA sequence: TGTGTCAGTAGCACCATAGCGGGAGTCACCGGGGAGCTGTTTTTT. As protein: CVSSTIAGVTGELFF.

At least ten counts were recorded for this clonotype. The J gene is TRBJ2-2, the V gene TRBV25-1; D may be TRBD2 (6 bases). V gave up 1 base and J gave up 5 bases, with 17 bases separating them. CDR1 MGHDK and CDR2 SYGVNS come from the germline V gene. The CDR3 length is 17 residues. CDR3 DNA: TGTGCCAGCAGTGAATTGTTGGATGGCGGGGAAACCGGGGAGCTGTTTTTT. It translates to CASSELLDGGETGELFF.

A note on this clonotype: The junction does not match germline at one end; this may be a read error. This chain uses TRBV7-9 with TRBJ2-1; no definite D call. The CDR3 is made up of 13 amino acids. The germline V gene encodes CDR1 SEHNR and CDR2 FQNEAQ (reference sequence). In nucleotides, the CDR3 is TGTGCCAGCACCTTACCGACCGGCAATGAGCAGTTCTTC. Its translation: CASTLPTGNEQFF. Looking up the rest from reference TRBV7-9 and TRBJ2-1 gives the full variable domain: DTGVSQNPRHKITKRGQNVTFRCDPISEHNRLYWYRQTLGQGPEFLTYFQNEAQLEKSRLLSDRFSAERPKGSFSTLEIQRTEQGDSAMYLCASTLPTGNEQFFGPGTRLTVL.

This clonotype was seen repeatedly, ten times or more. The chain combines TRBV11-2 with TRBJ2-1, with D maybe TRBD1 (5 bases). Germline values: CDR1 SGHAT, CDR2 FQNNGV. This CDR3 is 18 amino acids long. Between the trimmed V and J ends, which lost 5 bases and 0 bases, there was a span of 20 bases. The CDR3 spells CASSPFPRQRSSYNEQFF. The CDR3 region has the DNA TGTGCCAGCAGCCCGTTCCCCCGACAGCGTAGCTCCTACAATGAGCAGTTCTTC.

In this sample, this clonotype turned up a few times. This CDR3 reads CASSPVGESSYNEQFF. The CDR3 DNA reads TGTGCCAGCTCACCCGTCGGGGAAAGCTCCTACAATGAGCAGTTCTTC. The rearrangement uses TRBV18 and TRBJ2-1; D is possibly TRBD2 (5 bases). This CDR3 contains 16 residues. Trimming took 3 bases from V and 0 from J, leaving 12 bases between them. Per germline, CDR1 KGHSH and CDR2 LQKENI.

This clonotype has just a few counts. The chain combines TRBV7-2 with TRBJ2-7; 8 positions match TRBD1. With V trimmed by 2 bases and J by 5 bases, 5 bases remained unmatched. Germline values: CDR1 SGHTA, CDR2 FQGNSA. The CDR3 runs 14 residues. The CDR3 sequence is CASSLFAGGDEQYF. The CDR3, as DNA: TGTGCCAGCAGCTTATTCGCAGGGGGCGACGAGCAGTACTTC.

This clonotype was recorded at least ten times. V usage is TRBV28 and J usage is TRBJ2-7, with no clear D. V dropped 5 bases and J dropped 5 bases, with 13 bases sitting between them. From germline, CDR1 is MDHEN and CDR2 SYDVKM. The CDR3 is 13 amino acids. The CDR3 nucleotides are TGTGCCAGCAGTCCCCGAGCTGAGAACGAGCAGTACTTC. Encoded protein: CASSPRAENEQYF.

This clonotype was picked up many times. The genes are TRBV18 and TRBJ2-1; D perhaps matches TRBD2 (6 bases). Germline assignment: CDR1 KGHSH and CDR2 LQKENI. The CDR3 covers 17 residues. V lost 0 bases to trimming and J lost 1 base, with 13 bases between them. The CDR3 region has the DNA TGTGCCAGCTCACCACCTAATAGCGGCCCGTCCTACAATGAGCAGTTCTTC. It translates to CASSPPNSGPSYNEQFF.

The chain carries TRBV27 and TRBJ1-5; weak D call: TRBD1 (5 bases). Trimming cost V 3 bases and J 3 bases, with 12 bases left between them. This CDR3 spans 15 amino acids. In germline, CDR1 is MNHEY, CDR2 SMNVEV (reference sequence). The chain's CDR3 is CASSLVGQSNQPQHF. In DNA, the CDR3 is TGTGCCAGCAGTTTGGTGGGGCAGTCCAATCAGCCCCAGCATTTT.

This clonotype appeared a few times. This chain's CDR3 is CASSTGGSGANTGELFF. CDR3 sequence (DNA): TGTGCCAGCAGTACGGGTGGGAGCGGGGCAAACACCGGGGAGCTGTTTTTT. The chain links TRBV6-1 to TRBJ2-2; 7 bases line up with TRBD2. There are 17 residues in the CDR3. Germline CDR1 and CDR2: MNHNS and SASEGT. The trim removed 5 bases at V and 2 bases at J, leaving 11 bases unmatched.

This clonotype has a count of ten or more. The rearrangement joins TRBV20-1 to TRBJ1-6; 7 nucleotides match TRBD1. This CDR3 has 16 residues. V lost 0 bases and J lost 5; bases outside the gene matches: 7. Germline CDR1 is DFQATT and CDR2 is SNEGSKA (reference sequence). CDR3 sequence: CSARDGATGDNSPLHF. CDR3 coding DNA: TGCAGTGCTAGAGATGGGGCCACAGGGGATAATTCACCCCTCCACTTT.

This clonotype was observed a handful of times. The chain couples TRBV20-1 to TRBJ1-4; D may be TRBD1 (5 bases). The CDR3 loop spans 13 amino acids. CDR1 and CDR2 (germline): DFQATT, SNEGSKA (reference sequence). Trimming removed 6 bases at V and 3 bases at J, with 11 bases between. CDR3 sequence (DNA): TGCAGTGCGCGGACACTTTCTAATGAAAAACTGTTTTTT. Amino acids: CSARTLSNEKLFF.

The chain uses TRBV30 and TRBJ2-1; D is unclear. The CDR3 is made up of 11 amino acids. The V gene's germline CDR1 is GTSNPN and CDR2 SVGIG (reference sequence). Trimming removed 5 bases from V and 4 bases from J, with 6 bases in between. The CDR3 bases are TGTGCCTGGGGAGAATACAATGAGCAGTTCTTC. Protein product: CAWGEYNEQFF.